This T cell receptor beta chain appears in the sequencing data of a study of T cells in Graves' hyperthyroidism and ophthalmopathy. The overall study: It was at initial diagnosis, before any treatment, that peripheral blood was collected. The study's findings and limits: The model made its ophthalmopathy prediction, and onset followed a median approximately 6 months later. Most thyroid clonotypes expanded above 0.001 were also detected in blood. Ophthalmopathy could be told apart from stable hyperthyroidism with a 13 V-J model.

This clonotype has ten or more counts. The antigen is unknown. Amplified regions were TCR beta CDR3 sequences from RNA transcripts. The TCR CDR3 was amplified in a first-round RT-PCR using the HTBI primer set. Via MiXCR, TCRdb re-called the multiplex PCR reads, giving one row per CDR3 protein. The data contain some 580,000 distinct CDR3 sequences, approximately 16% of them singletons. The germline V and J ends were trimmed by 6 bases and 2 bases, with 7 bases remaining between them. The CDR3 spans 12 residues. The germline V gene encodes CDR1 LGHNT and CDR2 FRNRAP. Sequencing used blood. The rearrangement links TRBV12-5 to TRBJ1-2; D is ambiguous. The TCR sequence derives from a woman in her forties with Graves' ophthalmopathy. Here the CDR3 DNA reads TGTGCTAGTGGAACAGAAAACTATGGCTACACCTTC. Its protein is CASGTENYGYTF.